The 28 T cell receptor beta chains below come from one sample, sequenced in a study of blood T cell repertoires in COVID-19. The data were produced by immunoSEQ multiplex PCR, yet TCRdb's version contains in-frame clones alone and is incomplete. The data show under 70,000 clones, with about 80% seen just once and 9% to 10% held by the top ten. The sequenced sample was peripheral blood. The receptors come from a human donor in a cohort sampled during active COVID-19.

The CDR3 coding sequence is TGTGCAAGTCGCGAGAGACTAGCGGGGGCCTACGAGCAGTACTTC. Residues: CASRERLAGAYEQYF. The chain employs TRBV12-2 and TRBJ2-7; TRBD2 was called by the table and not checked on the DNA. TRBV12-2 is a recognized pseudogene. The CDR3 loop spans 15 amino acids.

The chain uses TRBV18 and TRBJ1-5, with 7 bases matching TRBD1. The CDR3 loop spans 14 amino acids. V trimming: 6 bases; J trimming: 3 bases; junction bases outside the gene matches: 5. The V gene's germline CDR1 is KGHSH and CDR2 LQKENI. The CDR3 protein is CASSLTGVNQPQHF. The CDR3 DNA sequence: TGTGCCAGCTCTCTCACAGGGGTCAATCAGCCCCAGCATTTT. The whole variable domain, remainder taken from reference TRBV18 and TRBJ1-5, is NAGVMQNPRHLVRRRGQEARLRCSPMKGHSHVYWYRQLPEEGLKFMVYLQKENIIDESGMPKERFSAEFPKEGPSILRIQQVVRGDSAAYFCASSLTGVNQPQHFGDGTRLSIL.

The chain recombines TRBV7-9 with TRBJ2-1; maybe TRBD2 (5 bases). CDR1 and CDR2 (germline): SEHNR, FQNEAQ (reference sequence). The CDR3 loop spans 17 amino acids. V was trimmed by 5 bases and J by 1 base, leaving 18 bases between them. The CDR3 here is CASSPPPAGGSYNEQFF. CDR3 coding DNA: TGTGCCAGCAGCCCACCCCCGGCGGGTGGATCCTACAATGAGCAGTTCTTC.

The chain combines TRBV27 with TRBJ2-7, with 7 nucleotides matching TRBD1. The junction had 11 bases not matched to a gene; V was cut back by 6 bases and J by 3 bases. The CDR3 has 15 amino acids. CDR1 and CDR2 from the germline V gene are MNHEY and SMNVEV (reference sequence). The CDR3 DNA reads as TGTGCCAGCAGCTTGAAAACAGGGGAACTCTACGAGCAGTACTTC. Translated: CASSLKTGELYEQYF.

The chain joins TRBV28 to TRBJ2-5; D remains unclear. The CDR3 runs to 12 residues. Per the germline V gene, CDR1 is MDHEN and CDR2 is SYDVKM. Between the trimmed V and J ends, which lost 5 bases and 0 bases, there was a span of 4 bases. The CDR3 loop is CASSPHQETQYF. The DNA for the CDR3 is TGTGCCAGCAGTCCTCACCAAGAGACCCAGTACTTC.

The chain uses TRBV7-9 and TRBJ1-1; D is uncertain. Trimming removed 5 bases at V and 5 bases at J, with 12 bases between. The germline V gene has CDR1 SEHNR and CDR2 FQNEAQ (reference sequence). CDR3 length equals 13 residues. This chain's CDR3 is CASSARVWTEAFF. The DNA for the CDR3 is TGTGCCAGCAGCGCCCGGGTGTGGACTGAAGCTTTCTTT.

CDR3 in amino acids: CASSLTTSGSEQYF. CDR3 bases: TGTGCCAGCAGCCTAACGACTAGCGGGAGCGAGCAGTACTTC. J is TRBJ2-7 and V is TRBV7-6, with TRBD2 matching over 12 bases. Trimming at V came to 5 bases and at J to 6 bases, leaving 5 bases not matched to a gene. The germline V gene has CDR1 SGHVS and CDR2 FNYEAQ. This CDR3 region has 14 residues. Combining the CDR3 with reference TRBV7-6 and TRBJ2-7 gives the whole variable domain GAGVSQSPRYKVTKRGQDVALRCDPISGHVSLYWYRQALGQGPEFLTYFNYEAQQDKSGLPNDRFSAERPEGSISTLTIQRTEQRDSAMYRCASSLTTSGSEQYFGPGTRLTVT.

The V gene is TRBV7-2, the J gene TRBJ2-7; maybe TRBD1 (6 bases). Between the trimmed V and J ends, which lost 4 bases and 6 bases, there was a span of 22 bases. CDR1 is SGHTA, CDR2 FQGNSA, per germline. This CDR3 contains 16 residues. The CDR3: CASSSEDSLYWGEQYF. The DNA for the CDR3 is TGTGCCAGCAGCTCGGAGGACAGCCTCTATTGGGGCGAGCAGTACTTC.

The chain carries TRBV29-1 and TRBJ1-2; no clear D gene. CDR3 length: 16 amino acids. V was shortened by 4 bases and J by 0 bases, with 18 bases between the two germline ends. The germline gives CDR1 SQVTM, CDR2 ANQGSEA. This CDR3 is CSVGGGPLEANYGYTF. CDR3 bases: TGCAGCGTTGGTGGCGGCCCCCTCGAAGCTAACTATGGCTACACCTTC.

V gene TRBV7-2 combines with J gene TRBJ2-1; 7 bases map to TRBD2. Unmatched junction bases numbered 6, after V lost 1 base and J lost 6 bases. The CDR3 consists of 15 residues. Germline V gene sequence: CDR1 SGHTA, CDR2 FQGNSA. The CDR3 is CASSLGAGAPNEQFF. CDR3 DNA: TGTGCCAGCAGCTTAGGTGCGGGAGCTCCCAATGAGCAGTTCTTC.

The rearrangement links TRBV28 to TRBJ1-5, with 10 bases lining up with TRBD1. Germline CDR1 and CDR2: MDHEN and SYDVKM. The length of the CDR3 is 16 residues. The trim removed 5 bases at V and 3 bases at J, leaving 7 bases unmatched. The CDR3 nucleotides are TGTGCCAGCAGTACCTCGGGACAGGGGACCAATCAGCCCCAGCATTTT. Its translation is CASSTSGQGTNQPQHF.

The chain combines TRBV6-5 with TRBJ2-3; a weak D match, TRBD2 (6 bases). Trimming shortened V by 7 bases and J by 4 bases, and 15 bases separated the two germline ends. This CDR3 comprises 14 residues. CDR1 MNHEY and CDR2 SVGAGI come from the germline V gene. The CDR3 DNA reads TGTGCCAGCACCCCGACTAGTTATCCAGATACGCAGTATTTT. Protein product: CASTPTSYPDTQYF.

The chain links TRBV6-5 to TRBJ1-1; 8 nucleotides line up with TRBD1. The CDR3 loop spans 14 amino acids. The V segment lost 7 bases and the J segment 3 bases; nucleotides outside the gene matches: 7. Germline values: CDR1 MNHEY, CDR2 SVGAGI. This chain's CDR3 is CASTNSGGHTEAFF. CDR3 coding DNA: TGTGCCAGCACAAACTCAGGGGGCCACACTGAAGCTTTCTTT.

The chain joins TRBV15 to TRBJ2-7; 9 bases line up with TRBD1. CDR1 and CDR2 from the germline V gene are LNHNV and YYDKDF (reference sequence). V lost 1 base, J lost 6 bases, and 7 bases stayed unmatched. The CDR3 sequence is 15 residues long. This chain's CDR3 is CATSRAGTGSGEQYF. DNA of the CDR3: TGTGCCACCAGCAGAGCTGGGACAGGGTCGGGCGAGCAGTACTTC.

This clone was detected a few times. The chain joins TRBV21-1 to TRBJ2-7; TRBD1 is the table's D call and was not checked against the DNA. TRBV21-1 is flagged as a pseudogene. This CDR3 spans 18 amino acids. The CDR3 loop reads CASSKVSMVRQGIYEQYF. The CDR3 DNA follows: TGTGCCAGCAGCAAAGTGAGTATGGTGCGACAGGGGATATACGAGCAGTACTTC.

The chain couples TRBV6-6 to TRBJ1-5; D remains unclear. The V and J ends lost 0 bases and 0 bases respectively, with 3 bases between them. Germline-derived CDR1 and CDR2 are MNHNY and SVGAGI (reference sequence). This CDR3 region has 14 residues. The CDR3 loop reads CASSYSGSNQPQHF. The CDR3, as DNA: TGTGCCAGCAGTTACTCCGGTAGCAATCAGCCCCAGCATTTT.

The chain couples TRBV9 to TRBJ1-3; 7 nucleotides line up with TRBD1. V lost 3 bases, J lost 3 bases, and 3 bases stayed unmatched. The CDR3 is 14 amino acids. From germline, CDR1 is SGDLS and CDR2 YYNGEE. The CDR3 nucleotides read TGTGCCAGCAGCGAGTGGGACAGTGGAAACACCATATATTTT. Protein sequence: CASSEWDSGNTIYF.

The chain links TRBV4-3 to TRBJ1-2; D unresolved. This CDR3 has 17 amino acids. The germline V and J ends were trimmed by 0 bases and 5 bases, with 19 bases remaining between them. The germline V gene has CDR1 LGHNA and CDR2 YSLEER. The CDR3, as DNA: TGCGCCAGCAGCCAAGATAAATCCCTCGGACTTCTTTATGGCTACACCTTC. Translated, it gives CASSQDKSLGLLYGYTF.

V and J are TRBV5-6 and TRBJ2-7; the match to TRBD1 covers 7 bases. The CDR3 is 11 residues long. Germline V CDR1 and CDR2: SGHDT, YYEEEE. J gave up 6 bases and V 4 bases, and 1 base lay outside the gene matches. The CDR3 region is CASSHRGEQYF. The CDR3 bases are TGTGCCAGCAGCCACAGGGGCGAGCAGTACTTC.

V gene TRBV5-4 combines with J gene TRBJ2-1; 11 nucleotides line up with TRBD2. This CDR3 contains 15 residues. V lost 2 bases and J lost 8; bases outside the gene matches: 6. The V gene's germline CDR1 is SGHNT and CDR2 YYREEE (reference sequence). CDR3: CASSFTSGSKHEQFF. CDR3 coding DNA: TGTGCCAGCAGCTTTACTAGCGGGAGTAAGCATGAGCAGTTCTTC.

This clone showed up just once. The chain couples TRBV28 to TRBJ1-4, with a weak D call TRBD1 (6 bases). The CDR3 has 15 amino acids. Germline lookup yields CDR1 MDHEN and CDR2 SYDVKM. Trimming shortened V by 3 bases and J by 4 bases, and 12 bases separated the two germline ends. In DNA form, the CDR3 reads TGTGCCAGCAGTTTGACAGGAAGCTTTAATGAAAAACTGTTTTTT. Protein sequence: CASSLTGSFNEKLFF.

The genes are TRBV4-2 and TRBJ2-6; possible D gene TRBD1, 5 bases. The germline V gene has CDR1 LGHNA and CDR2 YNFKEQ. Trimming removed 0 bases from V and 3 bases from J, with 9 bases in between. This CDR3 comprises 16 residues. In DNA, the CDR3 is TGTGCCAGCAGCCAAGATGGGGCTAGTGGGGCCAACGTCCTGACTTTC. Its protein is CASSQDGASGANVLTF.

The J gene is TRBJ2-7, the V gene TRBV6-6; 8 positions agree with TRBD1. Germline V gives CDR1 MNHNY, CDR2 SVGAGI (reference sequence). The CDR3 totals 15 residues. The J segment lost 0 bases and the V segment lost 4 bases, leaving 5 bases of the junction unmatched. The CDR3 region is CASSWTGTVSYEQYF. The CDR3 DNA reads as TGTGCCAGCAGTTGGACAGGGACCGTCTCCTACGAGCAGTACTTC.

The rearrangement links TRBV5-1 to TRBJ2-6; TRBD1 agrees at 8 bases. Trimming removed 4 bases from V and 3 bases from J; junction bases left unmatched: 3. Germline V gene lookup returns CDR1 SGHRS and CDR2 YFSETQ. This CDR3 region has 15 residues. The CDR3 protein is CASSLQGGGANVLTF. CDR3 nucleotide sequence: TGCGCCAGCAGCCTACAGGGGGGTGGGGCCAACGTCCTGACTTTC. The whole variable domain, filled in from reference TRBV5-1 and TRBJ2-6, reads KAGVTQTPRYLIKTRGQQVTLSCSPISGHRSVSWYQQTPGQGLQFLFEYFSETQRNKGNFPGRFSGRQFSNSRSEMNVSTLELGDSALYLCASSLQGGGANVLTFGAGSRLTVL.

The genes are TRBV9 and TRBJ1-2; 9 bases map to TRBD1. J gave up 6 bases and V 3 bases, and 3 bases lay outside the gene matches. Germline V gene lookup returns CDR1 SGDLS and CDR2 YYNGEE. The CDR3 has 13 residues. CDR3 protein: CASSATGGNGYTF. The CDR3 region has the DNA TGTGCCAGCAGCGCCACAGGGGGCAATGGCTACACCTTC.

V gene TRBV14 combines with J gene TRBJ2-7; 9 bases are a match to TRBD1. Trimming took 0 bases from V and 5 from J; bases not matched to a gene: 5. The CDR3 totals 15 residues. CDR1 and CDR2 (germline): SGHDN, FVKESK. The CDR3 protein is CASSQDHRGRNEQYF. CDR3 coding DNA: TGTGCCAGCAGCCAAGACCACAGGGGGCGGAACGAGCAGTACTTC.

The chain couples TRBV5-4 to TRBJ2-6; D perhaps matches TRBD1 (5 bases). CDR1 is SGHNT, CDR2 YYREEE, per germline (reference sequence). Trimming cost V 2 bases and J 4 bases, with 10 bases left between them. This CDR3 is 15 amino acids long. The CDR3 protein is CASSFAGAGANVLTF. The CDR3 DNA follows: TGTGCCAGCAGCTTCGCTGGGGCCGGGGCCAACGTCCTGACTTTC.

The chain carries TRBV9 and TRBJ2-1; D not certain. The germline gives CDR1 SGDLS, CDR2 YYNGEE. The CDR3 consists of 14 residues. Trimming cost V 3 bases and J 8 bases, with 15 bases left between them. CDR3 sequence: CASSARLPGDEQFF. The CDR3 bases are TGTGCCAGCAGCGCGCGACTGCCCGGCGATGAGCAGTTCTTC.